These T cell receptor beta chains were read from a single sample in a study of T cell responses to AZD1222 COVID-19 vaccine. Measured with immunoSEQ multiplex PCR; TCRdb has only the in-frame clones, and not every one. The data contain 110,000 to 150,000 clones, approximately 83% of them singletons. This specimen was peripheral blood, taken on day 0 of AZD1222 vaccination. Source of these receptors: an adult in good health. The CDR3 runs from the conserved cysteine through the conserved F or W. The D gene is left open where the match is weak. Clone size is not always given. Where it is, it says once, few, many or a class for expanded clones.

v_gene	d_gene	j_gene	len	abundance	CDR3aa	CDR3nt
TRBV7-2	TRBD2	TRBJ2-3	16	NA	CASSLGLAGGPDTQYF	TGTGCCAGCAGCCTGGGGCTAGCGGGGGGCCCAGATACGCAGTATTTT
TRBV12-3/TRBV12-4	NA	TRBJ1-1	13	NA	CASSLQGNTEAFF	TGTGCCAGCAGTCTACAGGGGAACACTGAAGCTTTCTTT
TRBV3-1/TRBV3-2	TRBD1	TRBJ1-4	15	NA	CASSLDRVTNEKLFF	TGTGCCAGCAGCCTTGACAGGGTGACTAATGAAAAACTGTTTTTT
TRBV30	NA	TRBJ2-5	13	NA	CAWGLGLPETQYF	TGTGCCTGGGGGCTGGGACTTCCAGAGACCCAGTACTTC
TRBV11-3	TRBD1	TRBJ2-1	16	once	CASSLAGTGVYNEQFF	TGTGCCAGCAGCTTAGCCGGGACAGGGGTTTACAATGAGCAGTTCTTC
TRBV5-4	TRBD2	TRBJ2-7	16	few	CASRYGTSGPPYEQYF	TGTGCCAGCAGGTACGGGACTAGCGGACCTCCCTACGAGCAGTACTTC
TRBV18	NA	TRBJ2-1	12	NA	CASSPRLDEQFF	TGTGCCAGCTCACCACGGCTAGATGAGCAGTTCTTC
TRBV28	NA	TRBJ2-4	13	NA	CASSPWSQNIQYF	TGTGCCAGCAGCCCCTGGTCCCAAAACATTCAGTACTTC
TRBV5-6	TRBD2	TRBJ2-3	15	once	CASSLLAGGPDTQYF	TGTGCCAGCAGCCTACTAGCGGGGGGGCCAGATACGCAGTATTTT
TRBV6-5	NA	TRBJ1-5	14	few	CASSVSISGQPQHF	TGTGCCAGCAGCGTCTCCATCTCCGGTCAGCCCCAGCATTTT
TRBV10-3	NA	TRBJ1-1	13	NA	CAAGREPNTEAFF	TGTGCCGCGGGGAGGGAGCCGAACACTGAAGCTTTCTTT
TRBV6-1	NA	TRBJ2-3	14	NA	CASSEHGSTDTQYF	TGTGCCAGCAGTGAACATGGCTCCACAGATACGCAGTATTTT
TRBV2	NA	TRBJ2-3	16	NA	CASRPGPMWGTDTQYF	TGTGCCAGCCGCCCCGGTCCCATGTGGGGCACAGATACGCAGTATTTT
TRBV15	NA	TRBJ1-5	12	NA	CATSRGEQPQHF	TGTGCCACCAGCAGAGGGGAACAGCCCCAGCATTTT